A selection of T cell receptor beta chains follows, all from one sample in a study of T cells in Graves' hyperthyroidism and ophthalmopathy. Using its own MiXCR run on the multiplex PCR reads, TCRdb lists one record per CDR3 protein. The sample carries around 620,000 distinct CDR3 sequences, about half recorded once. The material sequenced was peripheral blood or thyroid tissue (not recorded which). All receptors derive from an adult woman with Graves' disease, either hyperthyroidism or ophthalmopathy (not recorded which). CDR3s include the opening cysteine and the closing phenylalanine or tryptophan. A D gene is named only where the DNA matches it firmly. Expanded clones are given a class, and other clones once, few, many or no size at all.

v_call	j_call	d_call	clone_size	cdr3_nt	cdr3_aa
TRBV20-1	TRBJ2-7	NA	many	TGCAGTGCTAGAGGTGAACCGCCGGTCCCCGGCTACGAGCAGTACTTC	CSARGEPPVPGYEQYF
TRBV7-9	TRBJ1-4	NA	NA	TGTGCCAGCAGCTTGGATGAAGTGAAACTGTTTTTT	CASSLDEVKLFF
TRBV12-3/TRBV12-4	TRBJ2-7	NA	NA	TGTGCCAGCACCCTTGGGGATTACGAGCAGTACTTC	CASTLGDYEQYF
TRBV24-1	TRBJ2-2	TRBD1	many	TGTGCCACCAGTGATCTCGTCCGGGACAGGGGTACCGGGGAGCTGTTTTTT	CATSDLVRDRGTGELFF
TRBV28	TRBJ1-5	NA	many	TGTGCCAGCAGGGTACACCTGAATCAGCCCCAGCATTTT	CASRVHLNQPQHF
TRBV5-6	TRBJ2-2	NA	few	TGTGCCAGCAGCCCCCCGTATGGGGGACTGTTGAACACCGGGGAGCTGTTTTTT	CASSPPYGGLLNTGELFF
TRBV2	TRBJ1-1	NA	many	TGTGCCAGCCTGGGACTCGTAAACACTGAAGCTTTCTTT	CASLGLVNTEAFF
TRBV3-1	TRBJ1-2	NA	few	TGTGCCAGCAGCCGTTGTGGCAACTATGGCTACACCTTC	CASSRCGNYGYTF
TRBV6-6	TRBJ1-6	TRBD1	many	TGTGCCAGCAGTTATCTTGAGGGACAGGGGTTTTCACCCCTCCACTTT	CASSYLEGQGFSPLHF
TRBV29-1	TRBJ2-2	NA	many	TGCAGCGTTGAATGGGGTACGGGGGAGCTGTTTTTT	CSVEWGTGELFF
TRBV11-2	TRBJ2-2	NA	few	TGTGCCAGCAGCTTAGATGAGGGTCAAACCGGGGAGCTGTTTTTT	CASSLDEGQTGELFF
TRBV5-1	TRBJ2-7	TRBD1	many	TGCGCCAGCAGCTTGGCCGGGACAGGGCTCTACGAGCAGTACTTC	CASSLAGTGLYEQYF
TRBV2	TRBJ2-5	NA	few	TGTGCCAGCACTGAACAGGGTCTAAATCCCCGGTTGTGGGGGACCCAGTACTTC	CASTEQGLNPRLWGTQYF
TRBV19	TRBJ1-2	NA	few	TGTGCCAGTAGTATGGTTCAGGGTGGTGGCTACACCTTC	CASSMVQGGGYTF
TRBV14	TRBJ2-5	NA	NA	TGTGCCAGCAGCCCGGGACGACGACATCAAGGGACCCAGTACTTC	CASSPGRRHQGTQYF
TRBV12-3/TRBV12-4	TRBJ2-5	NA	NA	TGTGCCAGCAGTTTACCGGGGACCTTGGACGGGACCCAGTACTTC	CASSLPGTLDGTQYF
TRBV9	TRBJ1-2	NA	NA	TGTGCCAGCAGCGTAGGGGGGGCAATTGGCTACACCTTC	CASSVGGAIGYTF
TRBV7-7	TRBJ1-5	TRBD1	NA	TGTGCTAGCAGCTTTGCCGGGACAGGGGGCAATCAGCCCCAGCATTTT	CASSFAGTGGNQPQHF
TRBV5-1	TRBJ1-4	NA	many	TGCGCCAGCAGCTTCGGAACGGGCGACAGCTCTAATGAAAAACTGTTTTTT	CASSFGTGDSSNEKLFF
TRBV29-1	TRBJ2-5	NA	NA	TGCAGCGGAATACAGGGAGGGTCAGAGACCCAGTACTTC	CSGIQGGSETQYF
TRBV6-6	TRBJ1-5	TRBD1	many	TGTGCCAGCGACAGGGGTAGCAATCAGCCCCAGCATTTT	CASDRGSNQPQHF
TRBV7-6	TRBJ1-1	NA	NA	TGTGCCAGTACCCCGGCAGGGGTGAACACTGAAGCTTTCTTT	CASTPAGVNTEAFF
TRBV7-9	TRBJ1-5	NA	many	TGTGCCAGCAGCTCGGGAAGGGCTGATCAGCCCCAGCATTTT	CASSSGRADQPQHF
TRBV6-2/TRBV6-3	TRBJ1-4	NA	many	TGTGCCAGCAGTTACCTGAGGAAGAATGAAAAACTGTTTTTT	CASSYLRKNEKLFF
TRBV28	TRBJ2-7	NA	few	TGTGCCAGCAAAGTTGGGGGGAACTCCTACGAGCAGTACTTC	CASKVGGNSYEQYF
TRBV9	TRBJ1-2	NA	many	TGTGCCAGCAGCGTAGGGGCTAACTATGGCTACACCTTC	CASSVGANYGYTF
TRBV20-1	TRBJ2-5	TRBD2	NA	TGCACCGCAAAAAAAGCCGGGACTAGCGGGGTAGAGACCCAGTACTTC	CTAKKAGTSGVETQYF
TRBV27	TRBJ1-2	NA	many	TGTGCCAGTTCGGACCGCTCCTATGGCTACACCTTC	CASSDRSYGYTF
TRBV27	TRBJ1-4	NA	few	TGTGCCAGCAGTTTATATGCGGGAACAACTAATGAAAAACTGTTTTTT	CASSLYAGTTNEKLFF
TRBV7-2	TRBJ2-7	NA	many	TGTGCCAGCAGCTTAGCTGTCCGGACCTACGAGCAGTACTTC	CASSLAVRTYEQYF
TRBV20-1	TRBJ1-2	NA	many	TGCAGTGCAGGGGACAACGGGCTCTATGGCTACACCTTC	CSAGDNGLYGYTF
TRBV2	TRBJ1-2	NA	NA	TGTGCCAGCAATGGGGCAGGAATAACTATGGGCTACACCTTC	CASNGAGITMGYTF
TRBV29-1	TRBJ1-1	NA	few	TGCAGCGTTGGGGTGTTGGGGGACACTGAAGCTTTCTTT	CSVGVLGDTEAFF
TRBV6-6	TRBJ2-2	TRBD1	once	TGTGCCAGCAAACGGGACAGGGTGTCGGGCGGGGAGCTGTTTTTT	CASKRDRVSGGELFF
TRBV25-1	TRBJ2-1	TRBD2	few	TGTGCCAGCAGTGGGCCCCCCCTAACTAGCGGCGTGCTCTACAATGAGCAGTTCTTC	CASSGPPLTSGVLYNEQFF
TRBV5-1	TRBJ1-2	NA	NA	TGCGCCAGCAGCTTCGCAAGGGGATTTAACTATGGCTACACCTTC	CASSFARGFNYGYTF
TRBV19	TRBJ2-5	TRBD1	many	TGTGCCAGTAGCGTTCTCCGGGACAGACAAGAGACCCAGTACTTC	CASSVLRDRQETQYF
TRBV29-1	TRBJ1-2	NA	few	TGCAGCGTTGAAACGGGGATAGGCTATGGCTACACCTTC	CSVETGIGYGYTF
TRBV15	TRBJ2-5	TRBD2	many	TGTGCCACCAGACTAGCGGGAGGAGAGACCCAGTACTTC	CATRLAGGETQYF
TRBV2	TRBJ1-6	NA	few	TGTGCCAGCAGTGAAGCTGGGTTCTCCTATAATTCACCCCTCCACTTT	CASSEAGFSYNSPLHF
TRBV12-3/TRBV12-4	TRBJ1-6	NA	NA	TGTGCCAGCAGGCTCCAGGATTCACCCCTCCACTTT	CASRLQDSPLHF
TRBV25-1	TRBJ2-7	TRBD2	NA	TGTGCTAGGTTCACCTTTAGCGGGACTTCCTACGAGCAGTACTTC	CARFTFSGTSYEQYF
TRBV7-1	TRBJ1-2	TRBD1	NA	TGTGCCAGCAGCTCGGCTGGGACAGGCGACCACGAGCAGTACTATGGCTACACCTTC	CASSSAGTGDHEQYYGYTF
TRBV27	TRBJ2-7	NA	NA	TGTGCCAGCAGTTCCCAGGGGGGGTCCCCCTACGAGCAGTACTTC	CASSSQGGSPYEQYF
TRBV5-1	TRBJ1-4	NA	many	TGCGCCAGCAGCTCCGGGACCCCTAATGAAAAACTGTTTTTT	CASSSGTPNEKLFF
TRBV29-1	TRBJ2-7	TRBD1	NA	TGCAGCGTCTTGAAGATGGGACAGGGATACGAGCAGTACTTC	CSVLKMGQGYEQYF
TRBV9	TRBJ1-2	TRBD1	NA	TGTGCCAGCAGCGTAGAACAGGGGCGGACCTATGGCTACACCTTC	CASSVEQGRTYGYTF
TRBV2	TRBJ2-7	NA	many	TGTGCCAGCAGTGAGTGGGGGATTGGAAACGAGCAGTACTTC	CASSEWGIGNEQYF
TRBV19	TRBJ1-4	NA	NA	TGTGCCAGTCGGGGGGCGGTAAATAATGAAAAACTGTTTTTT	CASRGAVNNEKLFF
TRBV10-1	TRBJ2-3	TRBD2	few	TGCGCCAGCAGTGGATCAGGACTAGCGGGAGACGGAACGCAGTATTTT	CASSGSGLAGDGTQYF
TRBV5-1	TRBJ2-2	NA	many	TGCGCCAGCAGCCTGGACAGACTATCTACCGGGGAGCTGTTTTTT	CASSLDRLSTGELFF
TRBV2	TRBJ1-4	NA	many	TGTGCCAGCAGTGGGACAGCAACTAATGAAAAACTGTTTTTT	CASSGTATNEKLFF